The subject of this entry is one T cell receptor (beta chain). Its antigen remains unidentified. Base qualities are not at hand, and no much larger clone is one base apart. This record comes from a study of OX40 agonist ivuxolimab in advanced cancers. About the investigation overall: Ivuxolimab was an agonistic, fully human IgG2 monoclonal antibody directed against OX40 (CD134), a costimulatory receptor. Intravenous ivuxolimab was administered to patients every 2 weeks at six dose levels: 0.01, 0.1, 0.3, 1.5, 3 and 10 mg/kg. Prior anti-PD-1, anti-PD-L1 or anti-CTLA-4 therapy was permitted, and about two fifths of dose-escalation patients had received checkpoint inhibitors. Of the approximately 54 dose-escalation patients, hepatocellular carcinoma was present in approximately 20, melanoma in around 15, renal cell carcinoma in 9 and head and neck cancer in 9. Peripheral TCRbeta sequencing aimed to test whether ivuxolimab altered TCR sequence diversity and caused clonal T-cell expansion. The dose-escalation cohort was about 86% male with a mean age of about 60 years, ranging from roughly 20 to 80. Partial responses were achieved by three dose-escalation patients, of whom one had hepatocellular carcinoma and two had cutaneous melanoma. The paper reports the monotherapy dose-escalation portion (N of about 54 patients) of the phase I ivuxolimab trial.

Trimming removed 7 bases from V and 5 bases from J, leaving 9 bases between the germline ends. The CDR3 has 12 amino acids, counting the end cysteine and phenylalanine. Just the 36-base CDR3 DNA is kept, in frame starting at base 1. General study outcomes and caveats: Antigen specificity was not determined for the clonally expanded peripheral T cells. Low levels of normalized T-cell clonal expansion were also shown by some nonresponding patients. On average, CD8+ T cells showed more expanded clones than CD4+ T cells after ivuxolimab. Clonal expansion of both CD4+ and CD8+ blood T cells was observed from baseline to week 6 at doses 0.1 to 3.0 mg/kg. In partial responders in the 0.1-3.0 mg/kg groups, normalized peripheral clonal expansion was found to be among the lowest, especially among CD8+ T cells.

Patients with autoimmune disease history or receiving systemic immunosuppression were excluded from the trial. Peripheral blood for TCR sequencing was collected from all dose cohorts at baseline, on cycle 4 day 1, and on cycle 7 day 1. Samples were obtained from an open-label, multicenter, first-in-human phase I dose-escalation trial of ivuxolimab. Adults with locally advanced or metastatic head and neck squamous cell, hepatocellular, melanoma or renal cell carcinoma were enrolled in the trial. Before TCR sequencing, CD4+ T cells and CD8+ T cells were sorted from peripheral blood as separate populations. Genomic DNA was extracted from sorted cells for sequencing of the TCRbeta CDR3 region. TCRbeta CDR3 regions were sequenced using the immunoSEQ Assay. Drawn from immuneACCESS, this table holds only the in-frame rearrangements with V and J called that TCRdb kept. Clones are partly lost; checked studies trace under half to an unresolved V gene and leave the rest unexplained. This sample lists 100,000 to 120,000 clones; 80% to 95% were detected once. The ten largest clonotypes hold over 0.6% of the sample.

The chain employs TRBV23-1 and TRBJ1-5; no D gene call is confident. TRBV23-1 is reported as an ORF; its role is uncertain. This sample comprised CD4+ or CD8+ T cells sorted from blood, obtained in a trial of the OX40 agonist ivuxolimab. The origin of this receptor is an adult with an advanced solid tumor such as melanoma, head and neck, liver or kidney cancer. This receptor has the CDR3 CASNSLDQPQHF. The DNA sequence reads TGCGCCAGCAACAGCCTAGATCAGCCCCAGCATTTT.